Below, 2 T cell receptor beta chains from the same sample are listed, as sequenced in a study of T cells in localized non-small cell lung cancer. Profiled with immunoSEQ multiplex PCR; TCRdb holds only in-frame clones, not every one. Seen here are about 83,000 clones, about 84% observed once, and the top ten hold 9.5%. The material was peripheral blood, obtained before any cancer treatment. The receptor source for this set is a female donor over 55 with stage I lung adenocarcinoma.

The CDR3: CASSQDAVVLGELFF. The CDR3 DNA is TGTGCCAGCAGCCAAGATGCGGTCGTTCTTGGGGAGCTGTTTTTT. V and J are TRBV4-2 and TRBJ2-2, with D uncertain. The CDR3 extends over 15 amino acids. Germline V gene lookup returns CDR1 LGHNA and CDR2 YNFKEQ. The V end was cut by 0 bases, the J end by 8 bases, with 13 bases between.

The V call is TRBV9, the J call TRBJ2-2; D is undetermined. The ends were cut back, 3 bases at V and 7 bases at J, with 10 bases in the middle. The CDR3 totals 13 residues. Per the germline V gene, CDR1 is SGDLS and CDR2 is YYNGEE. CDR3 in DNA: TGTGCCAGCAGCGAGAGCGTGAACGGGGAGCTGTTTTTT. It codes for CASSESVNGELFF.